Listed here are 23 T cell receptor beta chains from one sample, sequenced in a study of blood T cell repertoires in COVID-19 (dated by TCRdb to the early 2020s). Receptor libraries were prepared by the immunoSEQ multiplex PCR assay. TCRdb stores this immuneACCESS table with in-frame sequences only. Part of the clones is absent; in the studies checked, under half of the shortfall reflects unresolved V genes, and no reason is known for the rest. Here the sample has under 70,000 clones; about four fifths occur a single time. Together, the top ten hold around 9.7% of the sample. The sample was peripheral blood. All receptors derive from a human donor in a cohort sampled during active COVID-19.

The chain combines TRBV5-1 with TRBJ2-5, with 7 nucleotides matching TRBD2. Trimming took 3 bases from V and 1 from J; bases not matched to a gene: 0. This CDR3 spans 13 amino acids. Germline lookup yields CDR1 SGHRS and CDR2 YFSETQ. The CDR3 DNA is TGCGCCAGCAGCTGGACTAGCCAAGAGACCCAGTACTTC. Translation gives CASSWTSQETQYF.

The gene calls are TRBV11-3 and TRBJ1-3, with D unclear. The CDR3 consists of 20 residues. Trimming shortened V by 0 bases and J by 2 bases, and 23 bases separated the two germline ends. Germline V gene sequence: CDR1 SGHNT, CDR2 YENEEA. The CDR3 region is CASSLDITPEPLSPGNTIYF. CDR3 DNA: TGTGCCAGCAGCTTAGATATTACCCCCGAGCCTCTATCTCCTGGAAACACCATATATTTT.

The chain recombines TRBV5-4 with TRBJ2-7; 7 bases fit TRBD1. From germline, CDR1 is SGHNT and CDR2 YYREEE (reference sequence). J was trimmed by 2 bases and V by 4 bases; bases with no gene match: 15. The CDR3 contains 17 residues. The CDR3 DNA follows: TGTGCCAGCAGCGCCATAACTTCGACAGGGTGGGCCTACGAGCAGTACTTC. It encodes CASSAITSTGWAYEQYF. The complete variable domain, with remaining parts taken from reference TRBV5-4 and TRBJ2-7, reads ETGVTQSPTHLIKTRGQQVTLRCSSQSGHNTVSWYQQALGQGPQFIFQYYREEENGRGNFPPRFSGLQFPNYSSELNVNALELDDSALYLCASSAITSTGWAYEQYFGPGTRLTVT.

This clone was seen a handful of times. This chain links TRBV4-1 with TRBJ1-6; D unresolved. CDR3 length equals 14 residues. Germline V lookup: CDR1 MGHRA, CDR2 YSYEKL. The V end was cut by 3 bases, the J end by 7 bases, with 10 bases between. CDR3 DNA sequence: TGCGCCAGCAGCCAGGCCGACTGGAATTCACCCCTCCACTTT. Protein product: CASSQADWNSPLHF.

This clone was observed a few times. The chain's CDR3 is CASSNLAESYEQYF. CDR3 coding DNA: TGTGCCAGCAGTAACCTAGCGGAGTCCTACGAGCAGTACTTC. The chain couples TRBV6-5 to TRBJ2-7, with 7 bases that match TRBD2. Looked up from germline, CDR1 is MNHEY and CDR2 is SVGAGI. Germline trimming cut 5 bases from V and 1 base from J; bases unmatched to any gene: 5. CDR3 length: 14 residues.

This sequence joins TRBV23-1 and TRBJ1-1; D may be TRBD1 (5 bases). TRBV23-1 carries the ORF label, with uncertain function. CDR3 length: 17 residues. V lost 6 bases to trimming and J lost 6 bases, with 26 bases between them. CDR3 protein: CASSHTPPGTVVAEAFF. The CDR3 DNA sequence: TGCGCCAGCAGCCATACCCCCCCCGGGACTGTCGTGGCTGAAGCTTTCTTT.

This clone was detected only a few times. The rearrangement links TRBV7-3 to TRBJ2-2; possible D gene TRBD1, 5 bases. The germline V gene has CDR1 SGHTA and CDR2 FQGTGA. The CDR3 runs to 15 residues. The V gene lost 2 bases and the J gene lost 0 bases, with 7 bases spanning the gap. CDR3 in amino acids: CASSLDSSNTGELFF. The DNA of the CDR3 is TGTGCCAGCAGCTTAGACAGTTCGAACACCGGGGAGCTGTTTTTT.

This clone was found once. The chain uses TRBV7-2 and TRBJ1-1; the D is unclear. The CDR3 is made up of 13 amino acids. CDR1 is SGHTA and CDR2 is FQGNSA in the germline V gene. V dropped 2 bases and J dropped 1 base, with 5 bases sitting between them. The CDR3 region has the DNA TGTGCCAGCAGCTTACCGGGGAACACTGAAGCTTTCTTT. This codes for CASSLPGNTEAFF.

This clone has just one count. This chain links TRBV5-6 with TRBJ2-7, with D possibly being TRBD2 (5 bases). V was shortened by 4 bases and J by 6 bases, with 14 bases between the two germline ends. The germline CDR1 and CDR2 sequences are SGHDT and YYEEEE. The CDR3 totals 13 residues. The CDR3 DNA is TGTGCCAGCAGCCGGGGAACAAGTTCCGAGCAGTACTTC. Protein: CASSRGTSSEQYF.

This clone showed up just once. The rearrangement joins TRBV14 to TRBJ1-2; TRBD1 agrees at 8 bases. Germline V CDR1 and CDR2: SGHDN, FVKESK. This CDR3 has 14 amino acids. Trimming cost V 3 bases and J 2 bases; bases outside gene matches: 2. The chain's CDR3 is CASSQRQGNYGYTF. DNA for the CDR3: TGTGCCAGCAGCCAGCGACAGGGGAACTATGGCTACACCTTC.

The gene calls are TRBV5-6 and TRBJ1-1, with D perhaps matching TRBD1 (5 bases). Trimming left V 1 base short and J 6 bases short, with 10 bases between. The length of the CDR3 is 13 residues. Germline CDR1 reads SGHDT; CDR2 reads YYEEEE. CDR3 sequence reads: CASSLNRQSEAFF. CDR3 nucleotides: TGTGCCAGCAGCTTGAATCGACAGTCTGAAGCTTTCTTT.

The gene calls are TRBV18 and TRBJ1-5; TRBD1 agrees at 8 bases. CDR1 and CDR2 (germline): KGHSH, LQKENI. The CDR3 sequence is 17 residues long. The J segment lost 1 base and the V segment lost 3 bases, leaving 8 bases of the junction unmatched. CDR3 residues: CASSPVDRAYSNQPQHF. DNA for the CDR3: TGTGCCAGCTCACCCGTGGACAGGGCCTACAGCAATCAGCCCCAGCATTTT.

The V gene is TRBV28, the J gene TRBJ2-7; D gene unclear. Germline lookup yields CDR1 MDHEN and CDR2 SYDVKM. Trimming left V 3 bases short and J 1 base short, with 7 bases between. CDR3 length: 13 residues. CDR3 nucleotide sequence: TGTGCCAGCAGTTTTGCAGCGTCCTACGAGCAGTACTTC. It translates to CASSFAASYEQYF.

The V gene is TRBV5-1, the J gene TRBJ2-1; tentatively, D is TRBD2 (6 bases). Germline V gives CDR1 SGHRS, CDR2 YFSETQ. CDR3 length equals 13 residues. With 8 bases removed from V and 6 bases from J, the gap between germline ends came to 15 bases. The CDR3 is CASWDLSPNEQFF. CDR3 DNA: TGCGCCAGTTGGGACTTGTCCCCCAATGAGCAGTTCTTC.

This chain uses TRBV7-2 with TRBJ2-5; a weak D match, TRBD1 (5 bases). This CDR3 has 15 amino acids. The V gene's germline CDR1 is SGHTA and CDR2 FQGNSA. V lost 1 base, J lost 3 bases, and 12 bases lay in between. CDR3 residues: CASSLGGGDKETQYF. The CDR3 DNA follows: TGTGCCAGCAGCTTAGGGGGCGGAGACAAAGAGACCCAGTACTTC.

The chain couples TRBV7-3 to TRBJ1-1, with a possible D match to TRBD1 (5 bases). Germline V gene lookup returns CDR1 SGHTA and CDR2 FQGTGA. V was pared by 5 bases and J by 0 bases, with 7 bases between. The CDR3 sequence is 13 residues long. CDR3 in amino acids: CASSTTVNTEAFF. DNA of the CDR3: TGTGCCAGCAGCACGACAGTGAACACTGAAGCTTTCTTT.

V and J are TRBV7-9 and TRBJ2-5, with a possible D match to TRBD1 (6 bases). The CDR3 consists of 15 residues. CDR1 is SEHNR and CDR2 is FQNEAQ in the germline V gene (reference sequence). V shed 5 bases and J shed 5 bases, with 18 bases lying between them. The DNA for the CDR3 is TGTGCCAGCAGCCCCCAACAGGGACGAGGGGAGACCCAGTACTTC. Translated, it gives CASSPQQGRGETQYF. Filled out from reference TRBV7-9 and TRBJ2-5, the complete variable domain reads DTGVSQNPRHKITKRGQNVTFRCDPISEHNRLYWYRQTLGQGPEFLTYFQNEAQLEKSRLLSDRFSAERPKGSFSTLEIQRTEQGDSAMYLCASSPQQGRGETQYFGPGTRLLVL.

This chain joins TRBV19 and TRBJ1-5; D gene unclear. Trimming took 7 bases from V and 2 from J, leaving 18 bases between them. This CDR3 comprises 16 residues. The germline V gene encodes CDR1 LNHDA and CDR2 SQIVND (reference sequence). CDR3 in DNA: TGTGCCAGTACTCCCCCCCAAATGGCTGGCAATCAGCCCCAGCATTTT. The encoded protein is CASTPPQMAGNQPQHF.

V usage is TRBV7-9 and J usage is TRBJ2-5; D not certain. This CDR3 is 14 amino acids long. The V and J ends lost 1 base and 1 base respectively, with 7 bases between them. Germline CDR1 SEHNR, CDR2 FQNEAQ (reference sequence). The CDR3 sequence is CASSLGGFQETQYF. CDR3 nucleotide sequence: TGTGCCAGCAGCTTAGGCGGTTTCCAAGAGACCCAGTACTTC.

The V call is TRBV4-3, the J call TRBJ2-7; a possible D gene is TRBD2 (6 bases). Trimming left V 10 bases short and J 2 bases short, with 18 bases between. CDR1 is LGHNA and CDR2 is YSLEER in the germline V gene. The CDR3 contains 14 residues. The CDR3 protein is CATSRASETYEQYF. CDR3 coding DNA: TGCGCCACCTCACGGGCTAGCGAAACCTACGAGCAGTACTTC.

The rearrangement joins TRBV5-1 to TRBJ1-3; D not certain. Per germline, CDR1 SGHRS and CDR2 YFSETQ. The CDR3 sequence is 16 residues long. Trimming shortened V by 0 bases and J by 0 bases, and 10 bases separated the two germline ends. The CDR3 reads CASSLGGPHSGNTIYF. CDR3 coding DNA: TGCGCCAGCAGCTTGGGAGGGCCGCACTCTGGAAACACCATATATTTT. Drawing the rest from reference TRBV5-1 and TRBJ1-3, the complete variable domain is KAGVTQTPRYLIKTRGQQVTLSCSPISGHRSVSWYQQTPGQGLQFLFEYFSETQRNKGNFPGRFSGRQFSNSRSEMNVSTLELGDSALYLCASSLGGPHSGNTIYFGEGSWLTVV.

This chain connects TRBV18 to TRBJ1-5; D perhaps matches TRBD1 (5 bases). The CDR3 covers 17 residues. V was cut by 5 bases and J by 1 base, with 18 bases left in between. The germline V gene encodes CDR1 KGHSH and CDR2 LQKENI. The CDR3 DNA follows: TGTGCCAGCTCAAGACAAGGCGGCAGGACAAGCAATCAGCCCCAGCATTTT. Translating gives CASSRQGGRTSNQPQHF.

The gene calls are TRBV7-2 and TRBJ2-7; 7 positions match TRBD2. The CDR3 is 12 amino acids. Germline V gene data show CDR1 as SGHTA and CDR2 as FQGNSA. The ends lost 5 bases at V and 6 bases at J; junction bases unmatched: 4. The CDR3, as DNA: TGTGCCAGCAGCCGCGCTAGCGGCGAGCAGTACTTC. This encodes CASSRASGEQYF.